This is a list of T cell receptor beta chains from one sample in a study of blood T cell repertoires in COVID-19. Libraries were prepared by immunoSEQ multiplex PCR; TCRdb keeps only in-frame clonotypes and omits some of them. Among 110,000 to 150,000 clones listed, roughly 80% were seen once. The sequencing input was peripheral blood. Receptors originate from a human donor in a cohort sampled during active COVID-19. Both conserved end residues are part of each CDR3. D genes are given only for firm matches. Some rows have no size entry. The others give once, few or many, or a class for an expanded clone.

v_gene	d_gene	j_gene	abundance	CDR3aa	CDR3nt
TRBV6-1	-	TRBJ1-5	-	CASSESGGMGFAQFVNQPQHF	TGTGCCAGCAGTGAAAGCGGGGGGATGGGGTTCGCACAATTCGTCAATCAGCCCCAGCATTTT
TRBV4-1	-	TRBJ2-3	-	CASSRTGLVTDTQYF	TGCGCCAGCAGCCGTACAGGGTTGGTCACAGATACGCAGTATTTT
TRBV18	-	TRBJ2-1	few	CASSPGGKAAYNEQFF	TGTGCCAGCTCACCAGGCGGGAAGGCGGCCTACAATGAGCAGTTCTTC
TRBV6-5	TRBD1	TRBJ2-7	-	CASCRDRGPYEQYF	TGTGCCAGCTGCCGGGACAGGGGGCCGTACGAGCAGTACTTC
TRBV5-5	-	TRBJ1-3	few	CASSLEWGGNTIYF	TGTGCCAGCAGCTTGGAATGGGGCGGAAACACCATATATTTT
TRBV5-1	-	TRBJ2-2	-	CASSLGTPNTGELFF	TGCGCCAGCAGCTTAGGGACACCGAACACCGGGGAGCTGTTTTTT
TRBV3-1/TRBV3-2	-	TRBJ2-7	-	CASSQGSAYYEQYF	TGTGCCAGCAGCCAAGGCTCTGCGTACTACGAGCAGTACTTC
TRBV19	-	TRBJ2-3	-	CASSLLADTQYF	TGTGCCAGTAGTCTCCTAGCAGATACGCAGTATTTT
TRBV11-2	TRBD1	TRBJ2-7	-	CASRLPGQGFYEQYF	TGTGCCAGCAGGCTACCGGGACAGGGATTCTACGAGCAGTACTTC
TRBV3-1/TRBV3-2	-	TRBJ2-7	few	CASSEVGKYEQYF	TGTGCCAGCAGCGAAGTCGGGAAATACGAGCAGTACTTC
TRBV5-5	-	TRBJ2-3	-	CASNVQGTDTQYF	TGTGCCAGCAATGTGCAGGGCACAGATACGCAGTATTTT
TRBV28	-	TRBJ1-6	-	CASSLTATNSPLHF	TGTGCCAGCAGTTTAACAGCTACTAATTCACCCCTCCACTTT
TRBV5-1	-	TRBJ1-2	-	CASSPDMGYGYTF	TGCGCCAGCAGCCCCGACATGGGCTATGGCTACACCTTC
TRBV19	-	TRBJ1-2	-	CASSISEQFYGYTF	TGTGCCAGTAGTATTTCGGAGCAGTTCTATGGCTACACCTTC
TRBV24-1	TRBD2	TRBJ2-5	-	CATRQTGGQETQYF	TGTGCCACCAGGCAAACGGGGGGCCAAGAGACCCAGTACTTC
TRBV19	TRBD1	TRBJ2-4	-	CASSTRGTGVITKNIQYF	TGTGCCAGTAGTACCCGGGGGACAGGGGTAATAACCAAAAACATTCAGTACTTC
TRBV5-1	-	TRBJ1-3	few	CASTPDSLSGNTIYF	TGCGCCAGTACCCCGGACAGCCTCTCTGGAAACACCATATATTTT
TRBV11-1	-	TRBJ2-1	-	CASSLTIGGRYNEQFF	TGTGCCAGCAGCTTGACGATCGGGGGGCGGTACAATGAGCAGTTCTTC
TRBV5-8	-	TRBJ1-6	-	CASSLVRKGNSPLHF	TGTGCCAGCAGCTTGGTGAGGAAGGGGAATTCACCCCTCCACTTT
TRBV5-4	-	TRBJ2-1	-	CASSLRLVNINEQFF	TGTGCCAGCAGCTTGCGACTCGTCAATATCAATGAGCAGTTCTTC
TRBV10-1	TRBD1	TRBJ2-1	-	CASSTTGVSEQFF	TGCGCCAGCAGCACCACAGGGGTTAGTGAGCAGTTCTTC
TRBV28	-	TRBJ1-5	-	CASSFPGNSNQPQHF	TGTGCCAGCAGTTTCCCGGGAAATAGCAATCAGCCCCAGCATTTT
TRBV10-2	-	TRBJ2-5	-	CASSVHSLQETQYF	TGCGCCAGCAGTGTACACAGCCTCCAAGAGACCCAGTACTTC
TRBV5-1	TRBD1	TRBJ2-1	-	CASSRTGGYDEQFF	TGCGCCAGCAGCCGGACAGGGGGGTATGATGAGCAGTTCTTC
TRBV4-1	-	TRBJ2-5	-	CASRGPNPQETQYF	TGCGCCAGCAGGGGCCCTAACCCCCAAGAGACCCAGTACTTC
TRBV6-5	TRBD2	TRBJ2-4	-	CASSSRGEAKNIQYF	TGTGCCAGCAGTAGCCGGGGGGAGGCCAAAAACATTCAGTACTTC
TRBV10-2	TRBD1	TRBJ1-5	-	CASANRGSNQPQHF	TGCGCCAGCGCCAACAGGGGGTCCAATCAGCCCCAGCATTTT
TRBV3-1/TRBV3-2	-	TRBJ1-2	-	CASSQEGTKTLTNYGYTF	TGTGCCAGCAGCCAAGAAGGGACAAAGACTTTGACTAACTATGGCTACACCTTC
TRBV12-5	-	TRBJ1-1	-	CASGQGFAEAFF	TGTGCTAGTGGGCAGGGTTTTGCTGAAGCTTTCTTT
TRBV2	TRBD2	TRBJ2-3	-	CASRGAGVNTQYF	TGTGCCAGCAGGGGAGCGGGGGTAAATACGCAGTATTTT
TRBV4-1	TRBD1	TRBJ1-1	-	CASSHPLGQGVSFF	TGCGCCAGCAGCCACCCCCTAGGGCAGGGGGTTTCTTTCTTT
TRBV2	-	TRBJ1-4	-	CASSESRLNEKLFF	TGTGCCAGCAGTGAATCCAGGCTTAATGAAAAACTGTTTTTT
TRBV19	-	TRBJ2-1	-	CASSLAWQGSSAKFF	TGTGCCAGTAGCCTCGCTTGGCAGGGGAGTAGTGCCAAGTTCTTC
TRBV19	TRBD1	TRBJ2-7	-	CASSLRDSYEQYF	TGTGCCAGTAGCCTCCGGGACAGCTACGAGCAGTACTTC
TRBV6-5	TRBD1	TRBJ1-5	-	CASSLTGNQPQHF	TGTGCCAGCAGTTTGACAGGGAATCAGCCCCAGCATTTT
TRBV3-1/TRBV3-2	TRBD1	TRBJ2-3	-	CASSHPGQGMVTQYF	TGTGCCAGCAGCCACCCAGGACAGGGGATGGTTACGCAGTATTTT
TRBV5-1	-	TRBJ1-3	-	CASSLESVDSGNTIYF	TGCGCCAGCAGCTTGGAATCGGTCGACTCTGGAAACACCATATATTTT
TRBV2	TRBD2	TRBJ2-7	-	CASTRTSGGLQYF	TGTGCCAGCACCCGGACTAGCGGGGGGCTGCAGTACTTC
TRBV3-1/TRBV3-2	-	TRBJ1-1	-	CASSPPPPGNTEAFF	TGTGCCAGCAGCCCACCACCGCCCGGGAACACTGAAGCTTTCTTT
TRBV9	TRBD1	TRBJ2-7	-	CASSVGQGFNEQYF	TGTGCCAGCAGCGTAGGACAGGGTTTCAACGAGCAGTACTTC
TRBV28	-	TRBJ1-4	few	CASSFDRRATNEKLFF	TGTGCCAGCAGTTTCGACAGGCGGGCAACTAATGAAAAACTGTTTTTT
TRBV7-8	TRBD1	TRBJ2-5	-	CASSPTGSTGETQYF	TGTGCCAGCAGCCCGACAGGGAGTACCGGGGAGACCCAGTACTTC
TRBV5-5	-	TRBJ2-4	-	CASSLNADIQYF	TGTGCCAGCAGCCTAAACGCGGACATTCAGTACTTC
TRBV15	-	TRBJ2-6	-	CATSRGAGRSGANVLTF	TGTGCCACCAGCAGGGGGGCAGGACGGTCTGGGGCCAACGTCCTGACTTTC
TRBV18	-	TRBJ1-5	-	CASSPGGADNQPQHF	TGTGCCAGCTCACCTGGAGGGGCCGACAATCAGCCCCAGCATTTT
TRBV27	TRBD1	TRBJ2-5	-	CASSRYPPPGQGARETQYF	TGTGCCAGCAGTCGATATCCCCCCCCCGGACAGGGGGCTCGGGAGACCCAGTACTTC
TRBV29-1	-	TRBJ2-3	-	CSVITPEGTDTQYF	TGCAGCGTTATAACTCCGGAGGGCACAGATACGCAGTATTTT
TRBV6-6	-	TRBJ1-1	-	CAAGGPGANTEAFF	TGTGCCGCCGGGGGGCCGGGTGCGAACACTGAAGCTTTCTTT
TRBV5-4	-	TRBJ1-2	-	CASSLPGRSGYTF	TGTGCCAGCAGCCTACCAGGGAGGAGCGGCTACACCTTC
TRBV7-3	-	TRBJ2-7	-	CASSLNPTVTYEQYF	TGTGCCAGCAGCCTCAACCCTACAGTGACCTACGAGCAGTACTTC
TRBV5-1	TRBD1	TRBJ2-5	-	CASSLASQGAYETQYF	TGCGCCAGCAGCTTGGCCTCGCAGGGGGCTTATGAGACCCAGTACTTC
TRBV5-1	-	TRBJ1-1	-	CASSVDTGLSTEAFF	TGCGCCAGCAGCGTGGACACAGGGTTGAGCACTGAAGCTTTCTTT
TRBV3-1/TRBV3-2	TRBD2	TRBJ2-1	-	CASSQLASSYNEQFF	TGTGCCAGCAGTCAACTAGCGAGCTCCTACAATGAGCAGTTCTTC
TRBV11-3	-	TRBJ1-3	-	CASSLAPGNSGNTIYF	TGTGCCAGCAGCTTAGCCCCAGGGAACTCTGGAAACACCATATATTTT
TRBV5-8	-	TRBJ1-5	-	CASSPGTGVGNQPQHF	TGTGCCAGCAGCCCTGGGACGGGGGTAGGGAATCAGCCCCAGCATTTT
TRBV11-2	TRBD2	TRBJ2-5	once	CASSISGGPGPKETQYF	TGTGCCAGCAGCATTTCGGGGGGGCCGGGGCCAAAAGAGACCCAGTACTTC
TRBV6-5	-	TRBJ2-7	-	CASRTQGSRGEQYF	TGTGCCAGCAGGACACAGGGATCCAGGGGAGAGCAGTACTTC